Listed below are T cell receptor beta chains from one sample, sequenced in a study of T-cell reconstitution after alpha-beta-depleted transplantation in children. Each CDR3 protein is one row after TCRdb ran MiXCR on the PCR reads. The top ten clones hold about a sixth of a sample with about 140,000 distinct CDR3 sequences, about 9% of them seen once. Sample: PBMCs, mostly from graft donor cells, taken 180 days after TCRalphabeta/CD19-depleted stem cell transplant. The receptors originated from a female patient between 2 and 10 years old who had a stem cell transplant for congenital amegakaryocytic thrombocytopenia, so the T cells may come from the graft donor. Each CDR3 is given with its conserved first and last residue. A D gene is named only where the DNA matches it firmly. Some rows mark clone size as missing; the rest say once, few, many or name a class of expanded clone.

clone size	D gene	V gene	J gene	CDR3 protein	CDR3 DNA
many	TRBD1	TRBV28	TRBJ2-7	CASSPRQGAFEQYF	TGTGCCAGCAGCCCTAGACAGGGGGCTTTCGAGCAGTACTTC
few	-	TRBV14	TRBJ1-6	CASSQVGRLNSPLHF	TGTGCCAGCAGCCAAGTGGGGAGGCTGAACTCACCCCTCCACTTT
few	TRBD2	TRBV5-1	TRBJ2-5	CASSLEASGGQETQYF	TGCGCCAGCAGCTTGGAGGCTAGCGGGGGACAAGAGACCCAGTACTTC
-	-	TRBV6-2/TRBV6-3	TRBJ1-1	CASSYLDTEAFF	TGTGCCAGCAGTTACTTGGACACTGAAGCTTTCTTT
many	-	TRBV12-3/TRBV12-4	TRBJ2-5	CASRPEEYQETQYF	TGTGCCAGCAGACCCGAAGAGTACCAAGAGACCCAGTACTTC
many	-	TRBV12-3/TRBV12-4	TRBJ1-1	CASSFFRGDTEAFF	TGTGCCAGCAGTTTTTTCCGGGGGGACACTGAAGCTTTCTTT
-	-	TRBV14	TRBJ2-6	CASSKWTSGANVLTF	TGTGCCAGCAGCAAATGGACCTCTGGGGCCAACGTCCTGACTTTC
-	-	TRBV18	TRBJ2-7	CASLAGQLSGEQYF	TGTGCCAGCTTAGCGGGACAGCTGAGTGGCGAGCAGTACTTC
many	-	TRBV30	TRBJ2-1	CAWGRRAFYNEQFF	TGTGCCTGGGGGAGAAGGGCTTTCTACAATGAGCAGTTCTTC
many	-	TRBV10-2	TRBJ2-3	CASSVQQGSTQYF	TGCGCCAGCAGTGTACAACAGGGCAGTACGCAGTATTTT
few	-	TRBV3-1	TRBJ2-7	CASSPRDTYSYEQYF	TGTGCCAGCAGCCCCCGGGACACCTACTCCTACGAGCAGTACTTC
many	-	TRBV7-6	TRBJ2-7	CASSVTGASSYEQYF	TGTGCCAGCAGCGTAACAGGTGCTAGCTCCTACGAGCAGTACTTC
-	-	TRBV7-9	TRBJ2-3	CAMGPIETGLSTDTQYF	TGTGCCATGGGCCCCATAGAAACAGGGCTCAGCACAGATACGCAGTATTTT
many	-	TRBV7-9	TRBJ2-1	CASSFPGVVNEQFF	TGTGCCAGCAGCTTCCCCGGGGTTGTTAATGAGCAGTTCTTC
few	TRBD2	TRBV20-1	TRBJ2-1	CSAQEIAGLSYNEQFF	TGCAGTGCCCAAGAAATAGCGGGACTTTCCTACAATGAGCAGTTCTTC
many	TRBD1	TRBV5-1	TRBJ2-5	CASSLATGGRETQYF	TGCGCCAGCAGCTTAGCTACAGGGGGCCGGGAGACCCAGTACTTC
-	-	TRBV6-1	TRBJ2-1	CASSPVSSYNEQFF	TGTGCCAGCAGCCCCGTCAGCTCCTACAATGAGCAGTTCTTC
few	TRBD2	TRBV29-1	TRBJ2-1	CSVLPLAGDYNEQFF	TGCAGCGTTCTCCCTTTGGCGGGGGACTACAATGAGCAGTTCTTC
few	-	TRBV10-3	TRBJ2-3	CAISDGLDRDTQYF	TGTGCCATCAGTGACGGACTTGATCGAGATACGCAGTATTTT
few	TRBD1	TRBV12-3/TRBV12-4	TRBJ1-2	CASSQGPGGENYGYTF	TGTGCCAGCAGTCAGGGGCCAGGGGGCGAAAACTATGGCTACACCTTC
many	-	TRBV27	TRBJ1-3	CASSLSPGSHTIYF	TGTGCCAGCAGTTTATCCCCCGGATCGCACACCATATATTTT
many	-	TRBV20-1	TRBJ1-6	CSARRAVYNSPLHF	TGCAGTGCTAGAAGGGCGGTCTATAATTCACCCCTCCACTTT
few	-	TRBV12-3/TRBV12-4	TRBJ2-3	CASSFPPIEGRGDTQYF	TGTGCCAGCAGTTTTCCGCCGATAGAGGGGCGCGGGGATACGCAGTATTTT
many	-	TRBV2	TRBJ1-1	CASSGFGPGGTEAFF	TGTGCCAGCAGTGGATTCGGGCCCGGTGGGACTGAAGCTTTCTTT
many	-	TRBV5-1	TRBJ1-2	CASSLGSGGNGYGYTF	TGCGCCAGCAGCTTGGGCTCTGGGGGCAACGGCTATGGCTACACCTTC
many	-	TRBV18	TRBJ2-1	CASSPPYNEQFF	TGTGCCAGCTCACCACCCTACAATGAGCAGTTCTTC